This T cell receptor beta chain was retrieved from a study of Ad26.COV2.S vaccination and SARS-CoV-2 variants. The wider study: Donor had been placed in the Ad26.COV2.S arm of the COV1001 trial. Overall study results and limits: Analytic work on TCR breadth and depth might have understated the full extent of total T cell responses. Reportedly, after vaccination the spike-specific CD8+ and CD4+ T cell responses displayed substantial breadth.

On this clone: Its matching antigen is unknown. The same CDR3 also results from other DNA sequences found in this sample.

Germline V gene lookup returns CDR1 KGHSH and CDR2 LQKENI. There are 15 residues in the CDR3. With V trimmed by 0 bases and J by 0 bases, 1 base remained unmatched. Assay: immunoSEQ multiplex PCR; the TCRdb copy retains only in-frame clones and omits some. The table records about 400,000 clones, roughly 90% of them present only once. Regarding treatment: around 19 received Ad26.COV2.S at low or high dose, single or two shots; 5 received placebo; per-sample allocation not given. Following the first vaccine or placebo injection, samples were taken on day 63. The rearrangement joins TRBV18 to TRBJ2-5, with TRBD1 matching over 7 bases. Sample: peripheral blood, taken in a trial of Ad26.COV2.S vaccine versus placebo. The receptor comes from a person aged 18-60 years who received the Ad26.COV2.S COVID-19 vaccine or a placebo. The CDR3 coding sequence is TGTGCCAGCTCACCACCGGGGACAGACCAAGAGACCCAGTACTTC. Translated, it gives CASSPPGTDQETQYF.